The rows below give T cell receptor beta chains drawn from one sample of a study of shared clonotypes between healthy human individuals. Libraries were prepared by immunoSEQ multiplex PCR; TCRdb keeps only in-frame clonotypes and omits some of them. Here the sample spans about 2.4 million clones, just over 90% being singletons. The sample taken for sequencing was naive CD4+ T cells sorted from blood. The receptors derive from a man aged 18 to 29 in good health. Both conserved end residues are part of each CDR3. Each record gives: D gene, V gene, clone size, J gene, CDR3 DNA, CDR3 protein. D genes are given only for firm matches. Size is stated for part of the rows, as once, few or many counts, or as a class when the clone is expanded.

d_call: -; v_call: TRBV7-6; clone_size: -; j_call: TRBJ1-1; cdr3_nt: TGTGCCAGCAGCTTAGAATTCGGGGGTAACACTGAAGCTTTCTTT; cdr3_aa: CASSLEFGGNTEAFF
d_call: -; v_call: TRBV7-3; clone_size: -; j_call: TRBJ2-7; cdr3_nt: TGTGCCAGCAGCTTAACGCCTAGCCCGGGCGAGCAGTACTTC; cdr3_aa: CASSLTPSPGEQYF
d_call: -; v_call: TRBV6-5; clone_size: -; j_call: TRBJ2-1; cdr3_nt: TGTGCCAGCAGTCGGACGGGAGAGCAGTTCTTC; cdr3_aa: CASSRTGEQFF
d_call: -; v_call: TRBV7-2; clone_size: -; j_call: TRBJ1-1; cdr3_nt: TGTGCCAGCAGCCCGCGGGAGGGGAGACCGAACACTGAAGCTTTCTTT; cdr3_aa: CASSPREGRPNTEAFF
d_call: TRBD1; v_call: TRBV5-1; clone_size: -; j_call: TRBJ2-5; cdr3_nt: TGCGCCAGCAGCTCGACAGGGGAAGGAGGGGAGACCCAGTACTTC; cdr3_aa: CASSSTGEGGETQYF
d_call: -; v_call: TRBV5-4; clone_size: once; j_call: TRBJ1-2; cdr3_nt: TGTGCCAGCAGCTTGGACACCTCCTATGGCTACACCTTC; cdr3_aa: CASSLDTSYGYTF
d_call: TRBD2; v_call: TRBV7-2; clone_size: -; j_call: TRBJ2-1; cdr3_nt: TGTGCCAGCAGCTTTCAGTGGGGGGGCTACAATGAGCAGTTCTTC; cdr3_aa: CASSFQWGGYNEQFF
d_call: -; v_call: TRBV7-3; clone_size: -; j_call: TRBJ1-6; cdr3_nt: TGTGCCAGCAGCTTAAGTACTAGCGGGGCCCTCCACTTT; cdr3_aa: CASSLSTSGALHF
d_call: -; v_call: TRBV5-1; clone_size: few; j_call: TRBJ1-6; cdr3_nt: TGCGCCAGCAGCTTGGATCCGGGATCGGGCGTGTCACCCCTCCACTTT; cdr3_aa: CASSLDPGSGVSPLHF
d_call: -; v_call: TRBV7-2; clone_size: -; j_call: TRBJ1-6; cdr3_nt: TGTGCCAGCAGCTTAGAACGGGCACATAATTCACCCCTCCACTTT; cdr3_aa: CASSLERAHNSPLHF
d_call: -; v_call: TRBV10-1; clone_size: once; j_call: TRBJ2-5; cdr3_nt: TGCGCCAGCAGTGTGGGCTTCGGGGTTCGGCAGACCCAGTACTTC; cdr3_aa: CASSVGFGVRQTQYF
d_call: TRBD2; v_call: TRBV6-6; clone_size: -; j_call: TRBJ2-2; cdr3_nt: TGTGCCAGCAGCAGACTAGCGGGGGGGCCATCCGGGGAGCTGTTTTTT; cdr3_aa: CASSRLAGGPSGELFF
d_call: TRBD2; v_call: TRBV6-1; clone_size: -; j_call: TRBJ2-2; cdr3_nt: TGTGCCAGCAGTGGGAGCGGGAGAGGGACCGGGGAGCTGTTTTTT; cdr3_aa: CASSGSGRGTGELFF
d_call: TRBD1; v_call: TRBV14; clone_size: once; j_call: TRBJ1-6; cdr3_nt: TGTGCCAGCAGCCAAGAAAGGGGGACAGGTCGTTCACCCCTCCACTTT; cdr3_aa: CASSQERGTGRSPLHF
d_call: -; v_call: TRBV19; clone_size: few; j_call: TRBJ1-5; cdr3_nt: TGTGCCAGTAGTATAGTCGGGCGTGGACCGACCAATCAGCCCCAGCATTTT; cdr3_aa: CASSIVGRGPTNQPQHF
d_call: TRBD1; v_call: TRBV9; clone_size: few; j_call: TRBJ2-1; cdr3_nt: TGTGCCAGCAGCGACCGGGACAGGGCCTACAATGAGCAGTTCTTC; cdr3_aa: CASSDRDRAYNEQFF
d_call: TRBD1; v_call: TRBV11-2; clone_size: -; j_call: TRBJ1-6; cdr3_nt: TGTGCCAGCAGCTTAGATCGGGCAGGGGGTTCACCCCTCCACTTT; cdr3_aa: CASSLDRAGGSPLHF
d_call: -; v_call: TRBV18; clone_size: -; j_call: TRBJ2-7; cdr3_nt: TGTGCCAGCTCACCATCCCTAGCAGGCGAGCAGTACTTC; cdr3_aa: CASSPSLAGEQYF
d_call: TRBD2; v_call: TRBV19; clone_size: -; j_call: TRBJ2-3; cdr3_nt: TGTGCCAGTAGTCCCAGCGGGGGGACAGATACGCAGTATTTT; cdr3_aa: CASSPSGGTDTQYF
d_call: -; v_call: TRBV10-3; clone_size: -; j_call: TRBJ1-1; cdr3_nt: TGTGCCATCAGCTGGGGGTTGAACACTGAAGCTTTCTTT; cdr3_aa: CAISWGLNTEAFF
d_call: TRBD2; v_call: TRBV18; clone_size: -; j_call: TRBJ2-5; cdr3_nt: TGTGCCAGCTCACCACCTGCGGGGGGACCCCCGGAAGAGACCCAGTACTTC; cdr3_aa: CASSPPAGGPPEETQYF
d_call: -; v_call: TRBV6-5; clone_size: -; j_call: TRBJ2-1; cdr3_nt: TGCTCTACCAGGGAGGGGGATGAGCAGTTCTTC; cdr3_aa: CSTREGDEQFF
d_call: TRBD2; v_call: TRBV23-1; clone_size: -; j_call: TRBJ2-1; cdr3_nt: TGCGCCAGACGACTAGCGGATAGTTACTACAATGAGCAGTTCTTC; cdr3_aa: CARRLADSYYNEQFF
d_call: -; v_call: TRBV9; clone_size: -; j_call: TRBJ1-1; cdr3_nt: TGTGCCAGCAGCGCGGTACAGGGGAACACTGAAGCTTTCTTT; cdr3_aa: CASSAVQGNTEAFF
d_call: TRBD1; v_call: TRBV6-5; clone_size: -; j_call: TRBJ1-1; cdr3_nt: TGTGCCAGCAGTTCTAGTCCAGGGGGCGCTTCTACTGAAGCTTTCTTT; cdr3_aa: CASSSSPGGASTEAFF
d_call: TRBD1; v_call: TRBV15; clone_size: -; j_call: TRBJ2-3; cdr3_nt: TGTGCCACCAGCGGACTAAGGACAGGGAAAGCAGATACGCAGTATTTT; cdr3_aa: CATSGLRTGKADTQYF